Below, 8 T cell receptor beta chains from the same sample are listed, as sequenced in a study of lymphopenia after photon versus proton radiotherapy. This table comes from immunoSEQ multiplex PCR, and its TCRdb copy is limited to in-frame clones, with some not included. The repertoire has 150,000 to 200,000 clones, about 85% of them found once; the top ten carry about 4.7%. This specimen was peripheral blood, taken from a patient treated with photon-based radiotherapy. Source of these receptors: a man aged 45-65 years with gastric cancer.

The chain recombines TRBV11-2 with TRBJ2-7; TRBD1 matches at 7 bases. The trim removed 4 bases at V and 6 bases at J, leaving 9 bases unmatched. This CDR3 contains 14 residues. Germline V gene data show CDR1 as SGHAT and CDR2 as FQNNGV. The CDR3: CASSYDRARGEQYF. CDR3 nucleotide sequence: TGTGCCAGCAGCTACGACAGGGCAAGAGGCGAGCAGTACTTC.

This clone occurred once. The chain couples TRBV9 to TRBJ2-3; weak D call: TRBD2 (5 bases). Trimming took off 4 bases at V and 2 bases at J, with 20 bases between the two ends. The CDR3 covers 17 residues. Germline V gives CDR1 SGDLS, CDR2 YYNGEE. The CDR3: CASSPRIGQRHTDTQYF. The CDR3 nucleotides read TGTGCCAGCAGCCCTAGAATTGGTCAGCGGCACACAGATACGCAGTATTTT.

V is TRBV10-3 and J is TRBJ2-1, with D maybe TRBD2 (5 bases). Trimming shortened V by 7 bases and J by 6 bases, and 10 bases separated the two germline ends. There are 12 residues in the CDR3. CDR1 is ENHRY, CDR2 SYGVKD, per germline. This CDR3 reads CAIMDSGNEQFF. CDR3 nucleotides: TGTGCCATCATGGACTCCGGCAATGAGCAGTTCTTC.

This chain connects TRBV6-5 to TRBJ2-5, with no clear D. The germline V gene has CDR1 MNHEY and CDR2 SVGAGI. V lost 2 bases to trimming and J lost 8 bases, with 15 bases between them. The CDR3 totals 14 residues. The CDR3 DNA reads TGTGCCAGCAGTTACATAGCCCGCCTAGAAACCCAGTACTTC. This sequence encodes CASSYIARLETQYF.

The chain recombines TRBV4-1 with TRBJ1-3; a possible D gene is TRBD1 (5 bases). Germline-derived CDR1 and CDR2 are MGHRA and YSYEKL. The length of the CDR3 is 16 residues. Trimming stripped 1 base from V and 0 bases from J, with 10 bases between. CDR3 region: CASSQVGGPSGNTIYF. As DNA, the CDR3 is TGCGCCAGCAGCCAAGTCGGGGGACCCTCTGGAAACACCATATATTTT.

V and J are TRBV12-5 and TRBJ2-2, with TRBD2 identical over 8 bases. Trimming took 7 bases from V and 1 from J; bases not matched to a gene: 14. The CDR3 length is 18 residues. CDR1 is LGHNT, CDR2 FRNRAP, per germline. The CDR3 reads CASAIRAGVWGNTGELFF. CDR3 in DNA: TGTGCTAGTGCGATAAGAGCGGGAGTTTGGGGGAACACCGGGGAGCTGTTTTTT.

The chain employs TRBV11-2 and TRBJ2-7; D is undetermined. The germline V and J ends were trimmed by 2 bases and 2 bases, with 4 bases remaining between them. The CDR3 loop spans 12 amino acids. The germline V gene encodes CDR1 SGHAT and CDR2 FQNNGV. Here the CDR3 reads CASSLNPYEQYF. The CDR3 DNA reads as TGTGCCAGCAGCTTAAACCCCTACGAGCAGTACTTC.

The chain joins TRBV7-2 to TRBJ1-2; D might be TRBD1 (5 bases). This CDR3 has 16 amino acids. Germline V gene lookup returns CDR1 SGHTA and CDR2 FQGNSA. Trimming removed 5 bases from V and 0 bases from J, with 16 bases in between. The CDR3 loop reads CASSPIGGDPNYGYTF. For the CDR3, the DNA is TGTGCCAGCAGCCCCATCGGGGGAGATCCTAACTATGGCTACACCTTC.